This entry lists 31 T cell receptor beta chains sequenced from one sample in a study of blood T cell repertoires in COVID-19. Method: immunoSEQ multiplex PCR; TCRdb's copy keeps in-frame clones and lacks some. The table has a few hundred thousand clones, around 87% seen once. Sequencing used PBMCs or T cells enriched from blood (not recorded which). The source of these receptors is a woman aged 40-49 years who had recovered from COVID-19.

This sequence joins TRBV6-1 and TRBJ1-5; TRBD1 aligns across 7 bases. The J segment lost 7 bases and the V segment lost 0 bases, leaving 9 bases of the junction unmatched. The CDR3 loop spans 16 amino acids. Germline V gene sequence: CDR1 MNHNS, CDR2 SASEGT. The CDR3 DNA sequence: TGTGCCAGCAGTGAAGCGTTTCGACAGGGAGGCCAGCCCCAGCATTTT. Encoded protein: CASSEAFRQGGQPQHF.

This clone was seen a few times. The rearrangement links TRBV19 to TRBJ2-5; the D gene is possibly TRBD1 (6 bases). Deletions cut 5 bases from V and 1 base from J, with 17 bases between. Germline-derived CDR1 and CDR2 are LNHDA and SQIVND (reference sequence). The CDR3 loop spans 16 amino acids. The CDR3 spells CASSLYPGHPQETQYF. CDR3 in DNA: TGTGCCAGTAGTCTCTACCCGGGACATCCCCAAGAGACCCAGTACTTC.

This clone was found a few times. CDR3 amino acids: CAISGGADTQYF. The DNA of the CDR3 is TGTGCCATCAGCGGGGGGGCAGATACGCAGTATTTT. The genes are TRBV10-3 and TRBJ2-3; TRBD2 agrees at 8 bases. Germline lookup yields CDR1 ENHRY and CDR2 SYGVKD. The CDR3 spans 12 residues. V shed 6 bases and J 4 bases; nucleotides not matched to a gene: 0.

This clone was found once. The chain joins TRBV30 to TRBJ2-4, with D possibly being TRBD1 (5 bases). In germline, CDR1 is GTSNPN, CDR2 SVGIG (reference sequence). The CDR3 length is 12 residues. V lost 0 bases and J 13 bases, leaving 13 bases between the germline ends. As DNA, the CDR3 is TGTGCCTGGAGTGTAGGGTCGCAGGGACAGTACTTC. This gives the protein CAWSVGSQGQYF. The full variable domain, completed using reference TRBV30 and TRBJ2-4, is SQTIHQWPATLVQPVGSPLSLECTVEGTSNPNLYWYRQAAGRGLQLLFYSVGIGQISSEVPQNLSASRPQDRQFILSSKKLLLSDSGFYLCAWSVGSQGQYFGAGTRLSVL.

Only one count was recorded for this clone. The chain couples TRBV15 to TRBJ2-3; a weak D match, TRBD2 (6 bases). Between the trimmed V and J ends, which lost 1 base and 0 bases, there was a span of 14 bases. The CDR3 is 17 amino acids. Germline V gives CDR1 LNHNV, CDR2 YYDKDF (reference sequence). The CDR3: CATSRGTGGTSTDTQYF. The CDR3 nucleotides read TGTGCCACCAGCAGAGGGACTGGGGGGACTAGCACAGATACGCAGTATTTT. The full variable domain, completed using reference TRBV15 and TRBJ2-3, is DAMVIQNPRYQVTQFGKPVTLSCSQTLNHNVMYWYQQKSSQAPKLLFHYYDKDFNNEADTPDNFQSRRPNTSFCFLDIRSPGLGDTAMYLCATSRGTGGTSTDTQYFGPGTRLTVL.

The chain combines TRBV29-1 with TRBJ1-2; 7 bases agree with TRBD1. CDR1 is SQVTM, CDR2 ANQGSEA, per germline. V lost 2 bases to trimming and J lost 2 bases; unmatched junction nucleotides: 17. The length of the CDR3 is 18 residues. The CDR3 loop is CSVENTAPRQGFNYGYTF. CDR3 bases: TGCAGCGTTGAAAATACGGCCCCCAGACAGGGTTTCAACTATGGCTACACCTTC.

This clone was seen just once. The V and J genes are TRBV4-1 and TRBJ1-2; 8 nucleotides agree with TRBD1. The V and J ends lost 3 bases and 4 bases, in that order; junction bases with no gene match: 10. This CDR3 contains 16 residues. CDR1 is MGHRA and CDR2 is YSYEKL in the germline V gene. DNA of the CDR3: TGCGCCAGCAGCCAGGAAACAGGGGGTCTTCTCTATGGCTACACCTTC. Translated: CASSQETGGLLYGYTF.

This clone was picked up one time. The V call is TRBV5-1, the J call TRBJ2-5; TRBD1 matches 12 bases. Looked up from germline, CDR1 is SGHRS and CDR2 is YFSETQ. Trimming removed 2 bases from V and 0 bases from J; junction bases left unmatched: 11. The CDR3 is made up of 19 amino acids. CDR3 protein: CASSFWGTGGEGYQETQYF. The CDR3 DNA follows: TGCGCCAGCAGCTTTTGGGGGACAGGGGGCGAGGGGTACCAAGAGACCCAGTACTTC.

This clone was counted a single time. The J gene is TRBJ1-4, the V gene TRBV15; 7 nucleotides line up with TRBD1. Germline CDR1 reads LNHNV; CDR2 reads YYDKDF (reference sequence). V dropped 7 bases and J dropped 5; count of bases not matched to a gene: 13. The CDR3 consists of 16 residues. CDR3 in amino acids: CATNPLGGAGNEKLFF. As DNA, the CDR3 is TGTGCCACCAACCCCCTAGGGGGCGCCGGCAATGAAAAACTGTTTTTT.

V usage is TRBV11-1 and J usage is TRBJ2-7; no firm D call. Trimming took off 2 bases at V and 6 bases at J, with 5 bases between the two ends. The CDR3 sequence is 11 residues long. The V gene's germline CDR1 is SGHAT and CDR2 FQDESV (reference sequence). CDR3 amino acids: CASSLTSEQYF. In DNA, the CDR3 is TGTGCCAGCAGCTTAACCAGCGAGCAGTACTTC.

The V gene is TRBV28, the J gene TRBJ1-1, with a tentative D call TRBD1 (6 bases). This CDR3 contains 14 residues. V dropped 8 bases and J dropped 7 bases, with 20 bases sitting between them. Looked up from germline, CDR1 is MDHEN and CDR2 is SYDVKM. The CDR3 region is CASGDKFPWGEAFF. CDR3 DNA sequence: TGTGCCAGCGGGGACAAATTCCCCTGGGGTGAAGCTTTCTTT.

The chain links TRBV14 to TRBJ2-7, with D uncertain. V gave up 1 base and J gave up 0 bases, with 7 bases separating them. This CDR3 is built from 14 residues. Germline CDR1 reads SGHDN; CDR2 reads FVKESK. The CDR3 loop is CASSQARSSYEQYF. The DNA of the CDR3 is TGTGCCAGCAGCCAAGCCCGGAGCTCCTACGAGCAGTACTTC.

This chain links TRBV2 with TRBJ2-5; D is possibly TRBD2 (6 bases). V lost 7 bases, J lost 3 bases, and 9 bases lay in between. Germline V gene data show CDR1 as SNHLY and CDR2 as FYNNEI. The CDR3 covers 12 residues. The CDR3 is CASIGGEETQYF. CDR3 coding DNA: TGTGCCAGCATCGGCGGGGAAGAGACCCAGTACTTC.

The chain employs TRBV9 and TRBJ1-6, with 8 bases that match TRBD1. This CDR3 has 15 amino acids. V was pared by 4 bases and J by 8 bases, with 8 bases of the junction left unmatched. Germline lookup yields CDR1 SGDLS and CDR2 YYNGEE. The CDR3 loop reads CASSRGQGLDSPLHF. As DNA, the CDR3 is TGTGCCAGCAGCCGAGGACAGGGTTTGGATTCACCCCTCCACTTT. Using reference TRBV9 and TRBJ1-6 for the parts outside the CDR3, the full variable domain is DSGVTQTPKHLITATGQRVTLRCSPRSGDLSVYWYQQSLDQGLQFLIQYYNGEERAKGNILERFSAQQFPDLHSELNLSSLELGDSALYFCASSRGQGLDSPLHFGNGTRLTVT.

The chain employs TRBV30 and TRBJ1-2; possible D gene TRBD1, 5 bases. The CDR3 has 12 amino acids. The germline V gene has CDR1 GTSNPN and CDR2 SVGIG (reference sequence). V was shortened by 2 bases and J by 4 bases, with 8 bases between the two germline ends. CDR3: CAWSRQSYGYTF. CDR3 DNA sequence: TGTGCCTGGAGTCGACAGAGCTATGGCTACACCTTC.

Comments on this clone: The junction and the germline gene differ at one end; a read error may be behind it. This chain links TRBV19 with TRBJ1-1; 7 positions match TRBD1. The CDR3 loop spans 16 amino acids. The germline V gene encodes CDR1 LNHDA and CDR2 SQIVND (reference sequence). The CDR3 DNA reads as TGTGCCAGTAGTTTAGAACAAGGACAGGAAAACACTGAAGCTTTCTTT. Its translation is CASSLEQGQENTEAFF.

A few counts support this clone. This chain links TRBV6-2 or TRBV6-3 with TRBJ1-2; no firm D call. CDR3 length equals 15 residues. The V end lost 6 bases, the J end lost 2 bases, and 16 bases lay between the germline ends. CDR1 and CDR2 from the germline V gene are MNHEY and SVGEGT. This CDR3 reads CASSLGYGNNYGYTF. The CDR3 DNA sequence: TGTGCCAGCAGCTTAGGATACGGGAACAACTATGGCTACACCTTC.

The gene calls are TRBV6-5 and TRBJ1-1; 7 nucleotides line up with TRBD1. There are 15 residues in the CDR3. The junction had 17 bases not matched to a gene; V was cut back by 6 bases and J by 10 bases. Germline V CDR1 and CDR2: MNHEY, SVGAGI. CDR3 sequence reads: CASSYGGRTGDRAFF. In nucleotides, the CDR3 is TGTGCCAGCAGCTACGGGGGGAGGACAGGTGATAGAGCTTTCTTT.

The gene calls are TRBV4-1 and TRBJ2-7, with D uncertain. Trimming pared 4 bases from V and 2 bases from J, leaving 18 bases between. The germline V gene has CDR1 MGHRA and CDR2 YSYEKL. The CDR3 length is 16 residues. CDR3 coding DNA: TGCGCCAGCAGCCGTACCCAGGCCGCCTCCGCCTACGAGCAGTACTTC. Its protein product is CASSRTQAASAYEQYF.

The chain couples TRBV4-3 to TRBJ2-3; 13 positions match TRBD2. This CDR3 contains 19 residues. Trimming removed 3 bases from V and 4 bases from J; junction bases left unmatched: 13. Germline V gene lookup returns CDR1 LGHNA and CDR2 YSLEER. The CDR3 DNA follows: TGCGCCAGCAGCCACACACCAACTAGCGGGAGGGCGAGATCAGATACGCAGTATTTT. Protein: CASSHTPTSGRARSDTQYF.

The V gene is TRBV24-1, the J gene TRBJ1-2, with a weak D call TRBD1 (6 bases). Per germline, CDR1 KGHDR and CDR2 SFDVKD. V lost 3 bases, J lost 3 bases, and 22 bases lay in between. This CDR3 has 18 amino acids. The CDR3 bases are TGTGCCACCAGTGATCCATCCCCGTCCGGGGGGGCTGACTATGGCTACACCTTC. It translates to CATSDPSPSGGADYGYTF.

This sequence joins TRBV9 and TRBJ1-4; the D is unclear. CDR3 length equals 15 residues. The germline V gene has CDR1 SGDLS and CDR2 YYNGEE. V dropped 4 bases and J dropped 7 bases, with 17 bases sitting between them. CDR3 DNA sequence: TGTGCCAGCAGCCCCCGGACGGCGGCGGGTGAAAAACTGTTTTTT. Translating it yields CASSPRTAAGEKLFF.

The V call is TRBV9, the J call TRBJ1-2, with D possibly being TRBD1 (6 bases). Per the germline V gene, CDR1 is SGDLS and CDR2 is YYNGEE. The CDR3 contains 18 residues. Trimming shortened V by 2 bases and J by 4 bases, and 24 bases separated the two germline ends. The CDR3 region is CASSVQGQRGGPSYGYTF. The CDR3 nucleotides read TGTGCCAGCAGCGTTCAGGGCCAAAGGGGGGGGCCGAGCTATGGCTACACCTTC. The full variable domain, its missing parts supplied by reference TRBV9 and TRBJ1-2, is DSGVTQTPKHLITATGQRVTLRCSPRSGDLSVYWYQQSLDQGLQFLIQYYNGEERAKGNILERFSAQQFPDLHSELNLSSLELGDSALYFCASSVQGQRGGPSYGYTFGSGTRLTVV.

V and J are TRBV24-1 and TRBJ2-3, with a tentative D call TRBD2 (6 bases). CDR1 and CDR2 from the germline V gene are KGHDR and SFDVKD. V lost 5 bases, J lost 0 bases, and 11 bases lay in between. This CDR3 comprises 15 residues. CDR3 nucleotide sequence: TGTGCCACCAGTGCGGGACTGACTAGCACAGATACGCAGTATTTT. As protein: CATSAGLTSTDTQYF.

In nucleotides, the CDR3 is TGCAGTGCTAGTGGGGGTTCGGGAGGGCAGCCCCAGCATTTT. This encodes CSASGGSGGQPQHF. The chain couples TRBV20-1 to TRBJ1-5, with D possibly TRBD1 on 5 matching bases. V gave up 3 bases and J gave up 7 bases, with 16 bases separating them. The CDR3 is 14 amino acids. The germline V gene has CDR1 DFQATT and CDR2 SNEGSKA (reference sequence).

In this sample, this clone turned up a few times. The genes are TRBV3-1 (or the pseudogene TRBV3-2) and TRBJ1-2; D gene unclear. The length of the CDR3 is 12 residues. Trimming stripped 3 bases from V and 5 bases from J, with 7 bases between. Germline V gives CDR1 LGHDT, CDR2 YNNKEL (reference sequence). CDR3 DNA: TGTGCCAGCAGCCAGCGGGGATATGGCTACACCTTC. It encodes CASSQRGYGYTF.

The chain joins TRBV6-6 to TRBJ1-5; TRBD1 matches 9 bases. Looked up from germline, CDR1 is MNHNY and CDR2 is SVGAGI (reference sequence). Trimming at V came to 6 bases and at J to 5 bases, leaving 5 bases not matched to a gene. The CDR3 totals 14 residues. The CDR3 loop is CASSQDRGDQPQHF. CDR3 DNA: TGTGCCAGCAGCCAGGACAGGGGTGATCAGCCCCAGCATTTT.

The CDR3 sequence: CATSSILANKYEQYF. In nucleotides, the CDR3 is TGTGCCACCAGCAGCATTCTAGCGAACAAATACGAGCAGTACTTC. The J gene is TRBJ2-7, the V gene TRBV15; perhaps TRBD2 as D (6 bases). The CDR3 consists of 15 residues. Germline values: CDR1 LNHNV, CDR2 YYDKDF (reference sequence). V gave up 3 bases and J gave up 4 bases, with 16 bases separating them.

The V gene is TRBV7-9, the J gene TRBJ1-2; D remains unclear. This CDR3 has 13 residues. The germline V gene encodes CDR1 SEHNR and CDR2 FQNEAQ (reference sequence). Trimming stripped 6 bases from V and 8 bases from J, with 16 bases between. The CDR3 protein is CASRLAREIGYTF. Here the CDR3 DNA reads TGTGCCAGCAGACTAGCGAGGGAGATCGGCTACACCTTC.

V is TRBV19 and J is TRBJ1-2, with a weak D call TRBD1 (6 bases). Trimming took off 1 base at V and 5 bases at J, with 8 bases between the two ends. The CDR3 covers 13 residues. Looked up from germline, CDR1 is LNHDA and CDR2 is SQIVND (reference sequence). In DNA form, the CDR3 reads TGTGCCAGTAGTATAGGGGGGCCGTATGGCTACACCTTC. This translates into CASSIGGPYGYTF.

The chain is built from TRBV5-8 and TRBJ2-5; a possible D gene is TRBD1 (5 bases). Germline V gene data show CDR1 as SGHTS and CDR2 as YDEGEE. This CDR3 is 13 amino acids long. Trimming removed 2 bases at V and 3 bases at J, with 8 bases between. The DNA of the CDR3 is TGTGCCAGCAGCTTATCAGGGAAAGAGACCCAGTACTTC. It encodes CASSLSGKETQYF.